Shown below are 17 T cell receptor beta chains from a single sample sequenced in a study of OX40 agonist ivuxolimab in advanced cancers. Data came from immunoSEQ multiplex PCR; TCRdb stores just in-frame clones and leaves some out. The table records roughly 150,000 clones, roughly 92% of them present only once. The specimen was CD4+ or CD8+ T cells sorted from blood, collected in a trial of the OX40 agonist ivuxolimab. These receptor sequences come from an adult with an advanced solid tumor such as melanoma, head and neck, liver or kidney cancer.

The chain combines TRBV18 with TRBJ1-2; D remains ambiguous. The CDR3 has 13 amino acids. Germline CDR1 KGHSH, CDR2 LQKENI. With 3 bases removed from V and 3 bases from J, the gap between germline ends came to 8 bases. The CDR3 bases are TGTGCCAGCTCACCCGAGGAATACTATGGCTACACCTTC. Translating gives CASSPEEYYGYTF.

CDR3 nucleotide sequence: TGTGCCAGCAGTCGGAGCGGGGGGGCGTATGAGCAGTTCTTC. Its translation is CASSRSGGAYEQFF. The rearrangement joins TRBV6-1 to TRBJ2-1, with 10 bases identical to TRBD2. The trim removed 5 bases at V and 8 bases at J, leaving 6 bases unmatched. The CDR3 extends over 14 amino acids. Germline CDR1 is MNHNS and CDR2 is SASEGT.

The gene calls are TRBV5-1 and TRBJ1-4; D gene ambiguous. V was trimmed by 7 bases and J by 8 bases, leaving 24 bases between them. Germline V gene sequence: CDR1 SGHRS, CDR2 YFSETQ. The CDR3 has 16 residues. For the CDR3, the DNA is TGCGCCAGCTGTCGAGGTACAGACGGGCCCCGGGAAAAACTGTTTTTT. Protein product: CASCRGTDGPREKLFF.

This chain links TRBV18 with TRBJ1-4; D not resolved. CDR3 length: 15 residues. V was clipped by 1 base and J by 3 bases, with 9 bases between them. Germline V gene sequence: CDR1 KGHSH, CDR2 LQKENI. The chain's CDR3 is CASSPQRGSNEKLFF. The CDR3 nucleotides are TGTGCCAGCTCACCACAGCGGGGTTCTAATGAAAAACTGTTTTTT. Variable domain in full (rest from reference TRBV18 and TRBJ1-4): NAGVMQNPRHLVRRRGQEARLRCSPMKGHSHVYWYRQLPEEGLKFMVYLQKENIIDESGMPKERFSAEFPKEGPSILRIQQVVRGDSAAYFCASSPQRGSNEKLFFGSGTQLSVL.

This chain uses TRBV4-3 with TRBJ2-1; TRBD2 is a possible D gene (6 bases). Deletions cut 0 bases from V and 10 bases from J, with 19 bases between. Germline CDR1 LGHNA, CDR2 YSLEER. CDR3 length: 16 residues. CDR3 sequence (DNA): TGCGCCAGCAGCCAAGATTGGGTCGGGAGAAGGCGGGAGCAGTTCTTC. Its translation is CASSQDWVGRRREQFF.

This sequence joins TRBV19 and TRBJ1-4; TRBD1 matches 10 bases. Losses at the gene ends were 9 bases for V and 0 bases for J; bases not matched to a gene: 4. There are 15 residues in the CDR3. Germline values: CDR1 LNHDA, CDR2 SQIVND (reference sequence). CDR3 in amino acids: CASRDRGATNEKLFF. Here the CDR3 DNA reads TGTGCCAGCCGGGACAGGGGTGCAACTAATGAAAAACTGTTTTTT.

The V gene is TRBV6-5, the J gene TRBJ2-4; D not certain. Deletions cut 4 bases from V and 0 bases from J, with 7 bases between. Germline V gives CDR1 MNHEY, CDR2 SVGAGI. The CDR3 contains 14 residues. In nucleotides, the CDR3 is TGTGCCAGCAGTTTTGGGTTAGCCAAAAACATTCAGTACTTC. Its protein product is CASSFGLAKNIQYF.

Here the CDR3 DNA reads TGTGCCAGCCGACACGGCGGGATGGAGACCCAGTACTTC. Translation: CASRHGGMETQYF. The rearrangement links TRBV19 to TRBJ2-5, with a weak D call TRBD2 (6 bases). V lost 9 bases and J 5 bases, leaving 16 bases between the germline ends. This CDR3 comprises 13 residues. The germline V gene has CDR1 LNHDA and CDR2 SQIVND (reference sequence).

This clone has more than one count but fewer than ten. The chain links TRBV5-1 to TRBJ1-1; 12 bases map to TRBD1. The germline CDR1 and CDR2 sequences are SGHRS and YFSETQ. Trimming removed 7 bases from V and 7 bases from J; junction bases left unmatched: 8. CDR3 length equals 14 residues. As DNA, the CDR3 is TGCGCCAGCCGGGACAGGGGGCGACGGAATGAAGCTTTCTTT. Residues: CASRDRGRRNEAFF. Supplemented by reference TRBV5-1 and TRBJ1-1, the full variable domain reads KAGVTQTPRYLIKTRGQQVTLSCSPISGHRSVSWYQQTPGQGLQFLFEYFSETQRNKGNFPGRFSGRQFSNSRSEMNVSTLELGDSALYLCASRDRGRRNEAFFGQGTRLTVV.

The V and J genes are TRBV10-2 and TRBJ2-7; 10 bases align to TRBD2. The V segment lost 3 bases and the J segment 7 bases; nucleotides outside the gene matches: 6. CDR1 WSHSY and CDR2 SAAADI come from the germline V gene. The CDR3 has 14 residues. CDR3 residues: CASSEAGGPQEQYF. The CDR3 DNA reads TGCGCCAGCAGTGAAGCGGGGGGGCCTCAGGAGCAGTACTTC.

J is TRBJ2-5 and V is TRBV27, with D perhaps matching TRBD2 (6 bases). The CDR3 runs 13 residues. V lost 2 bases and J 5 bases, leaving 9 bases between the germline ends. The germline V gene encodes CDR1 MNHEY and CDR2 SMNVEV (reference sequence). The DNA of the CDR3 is TGTGCCAGCAGTTTAGGGGGGAGGGAGACCCAGTACTTC. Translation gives CASSLGGRETQYF.

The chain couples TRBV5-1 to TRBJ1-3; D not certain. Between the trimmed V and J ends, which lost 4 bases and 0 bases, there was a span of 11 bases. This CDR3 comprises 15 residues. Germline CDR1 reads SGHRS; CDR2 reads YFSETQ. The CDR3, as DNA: TGCGCCAGCAGCCCCGTAGCAAACTCTGGAAACACCATATATTTT. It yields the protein CASSPVANSGNTIYF.

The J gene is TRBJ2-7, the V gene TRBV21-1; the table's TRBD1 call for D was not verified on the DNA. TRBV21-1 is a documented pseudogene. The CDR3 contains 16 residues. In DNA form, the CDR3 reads TGTGCCAGCAGCAAAGCCCCGACAGGGGGCAATTACGAGCAGTACTTC. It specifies CASSKAPTGGNYEQYF.

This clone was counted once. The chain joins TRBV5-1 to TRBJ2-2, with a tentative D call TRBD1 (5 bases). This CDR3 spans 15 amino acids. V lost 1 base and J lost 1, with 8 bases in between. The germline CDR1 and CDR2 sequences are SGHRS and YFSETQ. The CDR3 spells CASSLPQGNTGELFF. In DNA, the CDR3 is TGCGCCAGCAGCTTGCCCCAGGGGAACACCGGGGAGCTGTTTTTT.

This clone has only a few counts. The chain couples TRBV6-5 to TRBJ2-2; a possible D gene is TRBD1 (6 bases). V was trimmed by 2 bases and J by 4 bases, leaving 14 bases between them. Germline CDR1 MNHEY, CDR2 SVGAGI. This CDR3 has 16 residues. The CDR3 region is CASSYPITGTTGELFF. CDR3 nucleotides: TGTGCCAGCAGTTACCCTATCACAGGGACCACCGGGGAGCTGTTTTTT.

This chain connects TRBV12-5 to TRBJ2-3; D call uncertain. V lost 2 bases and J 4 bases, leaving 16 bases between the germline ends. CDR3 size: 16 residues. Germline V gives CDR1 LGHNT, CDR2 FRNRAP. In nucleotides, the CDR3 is TGTGCTAGTGGTTTGCCGTGGGCGGATTCCGCAGATACGCAGTATTTT. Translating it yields CASGLPWADSADTQYF.

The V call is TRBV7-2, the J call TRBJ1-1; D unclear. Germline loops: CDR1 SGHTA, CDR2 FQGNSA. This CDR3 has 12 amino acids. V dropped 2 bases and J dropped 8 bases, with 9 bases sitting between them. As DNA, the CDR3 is TGTGCCAGCAGCTTATCGGTGTTGGAAGCTTTCTTT. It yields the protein CASSLSVLEAFF.